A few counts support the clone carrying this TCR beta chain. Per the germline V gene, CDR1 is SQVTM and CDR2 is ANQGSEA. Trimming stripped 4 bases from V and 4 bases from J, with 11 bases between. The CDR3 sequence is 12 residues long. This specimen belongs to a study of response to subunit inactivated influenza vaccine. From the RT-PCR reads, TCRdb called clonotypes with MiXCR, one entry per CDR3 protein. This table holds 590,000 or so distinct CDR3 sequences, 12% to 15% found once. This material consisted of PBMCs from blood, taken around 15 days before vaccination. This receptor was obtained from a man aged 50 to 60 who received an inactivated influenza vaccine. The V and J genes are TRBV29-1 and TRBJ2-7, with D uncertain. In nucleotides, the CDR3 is TGCAGCGTTGGGAGTAGCAGTTACGAGCAGTACTTC. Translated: CSVGSSSYEQYF.